The 12 T cell receptor beta chains below come from one sample, sequenced in a study of technical replicates of blood from several donors. Clones were read by immunoSEQ multiplex PCR, and TCRdb kept only the in-frame ones, dropping some. The profile shows around 63,000 clones, nearly 98% of them singletons. Sequencing was performed on T cells isolated from PBMCs. The receptor source for this set is a human donor in good health.

The rearrangement joins TRBV18 to TRBJ1-6; TRBD1 agrees at 7 bases. The CDR3 is 16 amino acids. The V segment lost 2 bases and the J segment 3 bases; nucleotides outside the gene matches: 4. Germline V lookup: CDR1 KGHSH, CDR2 LQKENI. The CDR3 region is CASSPVRDSYNSPLHF. CDR3 DNA: TGTGCCAGCTCACCAGTCAGGGACAGCTATAATTCACCCCTCCACTTT.

This chain joins TRBV5-6 and TRBJ2-7, with no clear D. The ends were cut back, 4 bases at V and 1 base at J, with 6 bases in the middle. Germline V gene lookup returns CDR1 SGHDT and CDR2 YYEEEE. There are 12 residues in the CDR3. The CDR3 here is CASSLRSYEQYF. The CDR3 DNA reads TGTGCCAGCAGCCTCAGATCCTACGAGCAGTACTTC.

The chain joins TRBV15 to TRBJ2-1; tentative D call: TRBD2 (6 bases). Deletions cut 0 bases from V and 8 bases from J, with 20 bases between. The CDR3 runs to 17 residues. Germline-derived CDR1 and CDR2 are LNHNV and YYDKDF (reference sequence). This CDR3 reads CATSRELLAVSADEQFF. The CDR3 nucleotides read TGTGCCACCAGCAGAGAACTACTAGCCGTCTCCGCGGATGAGCAGTTCTTC.

V gene TRBV28 combines with J gene TRBJ1-2; no firm D call. Germline CDR1 is MDHEN and CDR2 is SYDVKM. V was clipped by 6 bases and J by 8 bases, with 19 bases between them. The CDR3 length is 14 residues. DNA of the CDR3: TGTGCCAGCAGCCCTGCGGGTCAACTATGGGGCTACACCTTC. It encodes CASSPAGQLWGYTF.

CDR3: CASSSRGRDTEAFF. CDR3 nucleotides: TGTGCCAGCAGTTCCAGGGGGCGGGACACTGAAGCTTTCTTT. The V gene is TRBV28, the J gene TRBJ1-1; 8 bases are shared with TRBD1. CDR1 MDHEN and CDR2 SYDVKM come from the germline V gene. Trimming took 4 bases from V and 3 from J; bases not matched to a gene: 4. The CDR3 runs to 14 residues.

The J gene is TRBJ2-2, the V gene TRBV27, with 7 bases matching TRBD2. V shed 0 bases, J shed 8 bases, and the junction held 9 bases outside the gene matches. CDR3 length equals 16 residues. Germline assignment: CDR1 MNHEY and CDR2 SMNVEV (reference sequence). The CDR3 here is CASSLSGGNYLGELFF. In nucleotides, the CDR3 is TGTGCCAGCAGTTTATCGGGGGGGAACTATCTAGGGGAGCTGTTTTTT.

This chain links TRBV28 with TRBJ2-1; 8 nucleotides line up with TRBD2. After removal of 3 bases from V and 3 bases from J, the junction contained 7 bases not matched to a gene. Germline CDR1 reads MDHEN; CDR2 reads SYDVKM. This CDR3 has 16 residues. The CDR3 bases are TGTGCCAGCAGTTTCTCCTTAGCGGGACACTACAATGAGCAGTTCTTC. This translates into CASSFSLAGHYNEQFF.

The V and J genes are TRBV19 and TRBJ1-2; 7 bases agree with TRBD1. J was trimmed by 4 bases and V by 5 bases; bases with no gene match: 7. The CDR3 has 14 amino acids. Germline V CDR1 and CDR2: LNHDA, SQIVND (reference sequence). The CDR3 spells CASSEVGGAYGYTF. Here the CDR3 DNA reads TGTGCCAGTAGTGAGGTAGGGGGCGCCTATGGCTACACCTTC.

V is TRBV11-2 and J is TRBJ2-5; possible D gene TRBD2, 6 bases. Trimming removed 6 bases from V and 3 bases from J, with 17 bases in between. The CDR3 spans 15 residues. Germline CDR1 reads SGHAT; CDR2 reads FQNNGV. CDR3 in DNA: TGTGCCAGCAGGTCACCGGGACTTCGGAAAGAGACCCAGTACTTC. Protein product: CASRSPGLRKETQYF.

The chain uses TRBV4-1 and TRBJ1-6; unclear D gene. The CDR3 contains 13 residues. From germline, CDR1 is MGHRA and CDR2 YSYEKL. The ends were cut back, 5 bases at V and 8 bases at J, with 10 bases in the middle. CDR3 nucleotides: TGCGCCAGCAGCTTAGCGAGGGATTCACCCCTCCACTTT. Translated, it gives CASSLARDSPLHF.

V usage is TRBV27 and J usage is TRBJ1-1; 7 bases agree with TRBD1. Trimming removed 2 bases from V and 1 base from J; junction bases left unmatched: 4. Germline lookup yields CDR1 MNHEY and CDR2 SMNVEV (reference sequence). CDR3 length: 15 amino acids. The CDR3 sequence: CASSLIGQANTEAFF. CDR3 coding DNA: TGTGCCAGCAGTTTAATCGGACAGGCGAACACTGAAGCTTTCTTT.

The V and J genes are TRBV18 and TRBJ1-1; D is unclear. The germline V gene has CDR1 KGHSH and CDR2 LQKENI. V was shortened by 3 bases and J by 3 bases, with 20 bases between the two germline ends. The CDR3 contains 17 residues. The CDR3 sequence is CASSPPLTARGYTEAFF. The DNA for the CDR3 is TGTGCCAGCTCACCCCCCCTCACGGCGCGAGGATACACTGAAGCTTTCTTT.